These T cell receptor beta chains were read from a single sample in a study of cytomegalovirus exposure and HLA in healthy donors. Profiled with immunoSEQ multiplex PCR; TCRdb holds only in-frame clones, not every one. Among 72,000 or so clones listed, about 80% were seen once. Specimen: PBMCs. The receptors come from a man younger than 35 in good health and CMV-seropositive. Each CDR3 is given with its conserved first and last residue. A D gene is named only where the DNA matches it firmly. Not all rows give a size; the values are once, few, many and, for expanded clones, a class.

TRBJ2-7,TRBV28,once,-,CASSLYEQYF,TGTGCCAGCAGCCTCTACGAGCAGTACTTC
TRBJ1-1,TRBV10-3,-,-,CAISDRGAKNTEAFF,TGTGCCATCAGTGACCGGGGGGCGAAAAACACTGAAGCTTTCTTT
TRBJ2-3,TRBV29-1,-,TRBD1,CSVEWTGGTDTQYF,TGCAGCGTTGAGTGGACAGGGGGGACAGATACGCAGTATTTT
TRBJ1-2,TRBV6-6,-,-,CASSSRGREDYGYTF,TGTGCCAGCAGTTCCCGCGGCAGGGAAGACTATGGCTACACCTTC
TRBJ2-2,TRBV30,-,-,CAWSVPGLKGGELFF,TGTGCCTGGAGTGTACCCGGGCTTAAGGGGGGGGAGCTGTTTTTT
TRBJ1-4,TRBV4-1,-,TRBD1,CASSGQGAPTNEKLFF,TGCGCCAGCAGCGGACAGGGGGCACCCACTAATGAAAAACTGTTTTTT
TRBJ1-6,TRBV5-1,-,TRBD1,CASSPTADRDSPLHF,TGCGCCAGCAGCCCAACGGCCGACAGGGATTCACCCCTCCACTTT
TRBJ1-1,TRBV30,-,TRBD1,CAWKPTGAIGEAFF,TGTGCCTGGAAACCGACAGGGGCGATTGGGGAAGCTTTCTTT
TRBJ1-5,TRBV6-1,once,-,CASSENGEGQPQHF,TGTGCCAGCAGTGAAAACGGGGAAGGGCAGCCCCAGCATTTT
TRBJ2-5,TRBV15,-,-,CATSRPADNQETQYF,TGTGCCACCAGCAGACCTGCGGACAACCAAGAGACCCAGTACTTC
TRBJ2-7,TRBV2,-,TRBD1,CASSGTGYEQYF,TGTGCCAGCAGTGGGACAGGCTACGAGCAGTACTTC
TRBJ1-5,TRBV30,-,TRBD1,CAWSGTGEDQPQHF,TGTGCCTGGAGTGGGACAGGGGAGGATCAGCCCCAGCATTTT
TRBJ2-1,TRBV27,-,-,CASSFGGGDNEQFF,TGTGCCAGCAGTTTCGGAGGAGGGGACAATGAGCAGTTCTTC
TRBJ2-7,TRBV5-1,-,-,CASSLVTNYEQYF,TGCGCCAGCAGCTTGGTAACAAACTACGAGCAGTACTTC